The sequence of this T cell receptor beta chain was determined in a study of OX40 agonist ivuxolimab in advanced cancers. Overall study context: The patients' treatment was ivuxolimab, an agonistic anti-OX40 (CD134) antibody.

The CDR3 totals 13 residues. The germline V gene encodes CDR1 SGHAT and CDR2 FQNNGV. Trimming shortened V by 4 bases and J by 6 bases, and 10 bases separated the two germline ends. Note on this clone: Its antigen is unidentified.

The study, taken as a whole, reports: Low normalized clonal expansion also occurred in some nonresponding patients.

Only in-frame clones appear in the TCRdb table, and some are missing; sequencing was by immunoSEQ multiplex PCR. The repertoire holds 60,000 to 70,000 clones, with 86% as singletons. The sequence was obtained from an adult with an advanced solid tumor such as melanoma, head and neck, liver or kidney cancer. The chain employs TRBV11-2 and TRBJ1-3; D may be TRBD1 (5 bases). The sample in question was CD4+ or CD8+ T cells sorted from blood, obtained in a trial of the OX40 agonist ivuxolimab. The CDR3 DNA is TGTGCCAGCAGCTATGACAGTCAAAACACCATATATTTT. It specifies CASSYDSQNTIYF.